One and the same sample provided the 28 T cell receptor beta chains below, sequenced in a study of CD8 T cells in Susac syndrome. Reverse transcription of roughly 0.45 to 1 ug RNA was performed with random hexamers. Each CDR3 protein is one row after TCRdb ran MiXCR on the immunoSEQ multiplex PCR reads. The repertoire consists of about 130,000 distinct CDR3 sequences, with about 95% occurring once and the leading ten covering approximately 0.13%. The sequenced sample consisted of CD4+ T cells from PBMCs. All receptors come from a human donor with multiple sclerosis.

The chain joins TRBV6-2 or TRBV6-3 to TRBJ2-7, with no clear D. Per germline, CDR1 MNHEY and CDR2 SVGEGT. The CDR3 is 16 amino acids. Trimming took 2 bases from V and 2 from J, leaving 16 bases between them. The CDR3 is CASSYLENSRAYEQYF. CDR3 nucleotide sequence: TGTGCCAGCAGTTACCTTGAGAACAGCAGAGCCTACGAGCAGTACTTC.

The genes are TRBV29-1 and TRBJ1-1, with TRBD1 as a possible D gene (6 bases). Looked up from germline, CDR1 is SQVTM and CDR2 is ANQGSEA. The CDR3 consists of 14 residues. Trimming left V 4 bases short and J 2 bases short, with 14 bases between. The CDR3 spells CSVGARGTNTEAFF. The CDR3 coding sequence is TGCAGCGTTGGGGCCAGGGGCACCAACACTGAAGCTTTCTTT.

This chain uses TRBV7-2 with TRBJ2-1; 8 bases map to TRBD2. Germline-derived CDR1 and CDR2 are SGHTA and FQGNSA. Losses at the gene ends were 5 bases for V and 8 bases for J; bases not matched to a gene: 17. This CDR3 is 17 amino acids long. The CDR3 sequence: CASSRYGGRSGSDEQFF. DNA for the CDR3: TGTGCCAGCAGCCGTTACGGGGGGAGGAGCGGGAGCGATGAGCAGTTCTTC.

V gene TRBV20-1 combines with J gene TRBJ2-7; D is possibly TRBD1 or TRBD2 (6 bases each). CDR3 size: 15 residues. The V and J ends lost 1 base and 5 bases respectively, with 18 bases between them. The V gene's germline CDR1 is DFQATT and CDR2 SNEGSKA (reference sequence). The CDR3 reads CSARAIGGREDEQYF. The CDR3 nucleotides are TGCAGTGCTAGAGCGATTGGGGGCAGGGAGGACGAGCAGTACTTC.

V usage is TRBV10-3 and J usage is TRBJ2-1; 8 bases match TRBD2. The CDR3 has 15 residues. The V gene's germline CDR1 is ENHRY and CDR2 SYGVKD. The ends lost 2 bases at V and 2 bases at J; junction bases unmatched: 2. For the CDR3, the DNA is TGTGCCATCAGTGAGACTAGCGGCACCTACAATGAGCAGTTCTTC. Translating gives CAISETSGTYNEQFF.

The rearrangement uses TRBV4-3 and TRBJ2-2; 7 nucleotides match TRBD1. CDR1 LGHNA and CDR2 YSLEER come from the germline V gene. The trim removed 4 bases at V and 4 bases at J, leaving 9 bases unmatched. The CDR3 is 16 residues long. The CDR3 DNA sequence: TGCGCCAGCAGCCGAGACAGGGTAGGAGGCACCGGGGAGCTGTTTTTT. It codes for CASSRDRVGGTGELFF.

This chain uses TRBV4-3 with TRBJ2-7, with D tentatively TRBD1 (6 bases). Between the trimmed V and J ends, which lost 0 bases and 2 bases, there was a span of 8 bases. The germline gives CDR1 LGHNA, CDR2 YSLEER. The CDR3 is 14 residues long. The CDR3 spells CASSQDAGAYEQYF. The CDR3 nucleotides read TGCGCCAGCAGCCAAGATGCAGGGGCCTACGAGCAGTACTTC.

In DNA form, the CDR3 reads TGCAGCGTTGAGGGGACAGTGCAAGCTTTCTTT. This gives the protein CSVEGTVQAFF. This chain connects TRBV29-1 to TRBJ1-1, with 7 bases fitting TRBD1. The CDR3 contains 11 residues. Germline V gives CDR1 SQVTM, CDR2 ANQGSEA. V shed 3 bases and J 9 bases; nucleotides not matched to a gene: 4.

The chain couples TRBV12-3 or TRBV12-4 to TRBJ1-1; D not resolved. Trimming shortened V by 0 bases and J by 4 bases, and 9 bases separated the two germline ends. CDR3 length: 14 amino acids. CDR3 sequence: CASSLASVGTEAFF. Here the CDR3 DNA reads TGTGCCAGCAGTTTAGCGAGCGTTGGCACTGAAGCTTTCTTT.

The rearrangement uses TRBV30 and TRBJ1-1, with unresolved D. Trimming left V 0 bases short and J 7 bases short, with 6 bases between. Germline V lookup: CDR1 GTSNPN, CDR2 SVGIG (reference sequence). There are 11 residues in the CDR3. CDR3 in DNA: TGTGCCTGGAGTGTAAGGAGTGAAGCTTTCTTT. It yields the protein CAWSVRSEAFF.

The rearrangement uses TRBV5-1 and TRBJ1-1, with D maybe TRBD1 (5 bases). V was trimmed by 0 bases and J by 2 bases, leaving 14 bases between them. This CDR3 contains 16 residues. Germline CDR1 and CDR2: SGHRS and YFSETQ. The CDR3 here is CASSLVGVRVNTEAFF. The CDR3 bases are TGCGCCAGCAGCTTGGTAGGGGTGAGGGTTAACACTGAAGCTTTCTTT.

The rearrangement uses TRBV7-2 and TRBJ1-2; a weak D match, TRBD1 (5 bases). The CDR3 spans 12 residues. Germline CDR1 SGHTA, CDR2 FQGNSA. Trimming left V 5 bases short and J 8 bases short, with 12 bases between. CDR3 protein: CASSRVGEGYTF. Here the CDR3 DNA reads TGTGCCAGCAGCCGCGTGGGGGAAGGCTACACCTTC.

CDR3 sequence (DNA): TGTGCCAGCAGCCAAGATTTCGGGTCCGTCGGGGAGACCCAGTACTTC. Residues: CASSQDFGSVGETQYF. V usage is TRBV3-1 and J usage is TRBJ2-5; D gene uncertain. Germline values: CDR1 LGHDT, CDR2 YNNKEL (reference sequence). CDR3 length: 16 residues. With 0 bases removed from V and 5 bases from J, the gap between germline ends came to 16 bases.

The CDR3 sequence is CASSASGTGVYEQYF. DNA of the CDR3: TGTGCCAGCAGTGCCTCCGGGACAGGGGTATACGAGCAGTACTTC. V and J are TRBV6-5 and TRBJ2-7; 10 bases agree with TRBD1. Germline CDR1 and CDR2: MNHEY and SVGAGI. This CDR3 has 15 residues. The V segment lost 5 bases and the J segment 4 bases; nucleotides outside the gene matches: 8.

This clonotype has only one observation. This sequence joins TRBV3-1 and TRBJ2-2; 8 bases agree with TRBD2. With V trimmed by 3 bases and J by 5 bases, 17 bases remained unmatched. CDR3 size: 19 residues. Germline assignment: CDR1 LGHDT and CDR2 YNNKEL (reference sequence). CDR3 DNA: TGTGCCAGCAGCCACGGCCCGACTACGGCGGGGGGAAATACCGGGGAGCTGTTTTTT. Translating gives CASSHGPTTAGGNTGELFF.

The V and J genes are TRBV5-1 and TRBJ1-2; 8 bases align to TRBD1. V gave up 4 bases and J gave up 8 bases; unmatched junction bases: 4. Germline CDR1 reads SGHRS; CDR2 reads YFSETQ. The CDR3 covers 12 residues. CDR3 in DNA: TGCGCCAGCAGCGGACAGGGCCCCGGCTACACCTTC. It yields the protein CASSGQGPGYTF.

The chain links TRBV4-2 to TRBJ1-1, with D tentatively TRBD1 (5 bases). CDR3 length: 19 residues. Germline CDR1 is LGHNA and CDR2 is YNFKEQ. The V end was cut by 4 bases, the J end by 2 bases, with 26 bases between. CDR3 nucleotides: TGTGCCAGCAGCCGATCCGTCGACAGCCTAAGGGACGTTAACACTGAAGCTTTCTTT. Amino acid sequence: CASSRSVDSLRDVNTEAFF.

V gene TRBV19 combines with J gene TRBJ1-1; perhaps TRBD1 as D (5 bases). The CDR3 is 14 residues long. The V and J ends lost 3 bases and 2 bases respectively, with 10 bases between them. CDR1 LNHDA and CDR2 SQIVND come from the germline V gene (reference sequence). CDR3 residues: CASSIWQGNTEAFF. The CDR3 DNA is TGTGCCAGTAGTATCTGGCAGGGTAACACTGAAGCTTTCTTT.

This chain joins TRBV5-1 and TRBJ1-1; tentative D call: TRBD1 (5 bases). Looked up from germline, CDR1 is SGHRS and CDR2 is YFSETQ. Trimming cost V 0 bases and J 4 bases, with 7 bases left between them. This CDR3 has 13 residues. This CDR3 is CASSLEGITEAFF. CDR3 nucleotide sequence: TGCGCCAGCAGCTTGGAGGGGATCACTGAAGCTTTCTTT.

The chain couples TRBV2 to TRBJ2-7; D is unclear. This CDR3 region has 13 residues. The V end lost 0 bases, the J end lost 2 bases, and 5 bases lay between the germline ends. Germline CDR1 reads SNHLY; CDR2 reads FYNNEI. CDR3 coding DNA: TGTGCCAGCAGTGAAGCAGGGCCCTACGAGCAGTACTTC. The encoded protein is CASSEAGPYEQYF.

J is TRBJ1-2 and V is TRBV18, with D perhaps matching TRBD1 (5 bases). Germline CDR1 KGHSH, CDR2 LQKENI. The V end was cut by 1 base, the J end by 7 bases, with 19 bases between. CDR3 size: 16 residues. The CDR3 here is CASSPLGTGKAGGYTF. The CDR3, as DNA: TGTGCCAGCTCACCACTCGGGACCGGGAAAGCGGGTGGCTACACCTTC.

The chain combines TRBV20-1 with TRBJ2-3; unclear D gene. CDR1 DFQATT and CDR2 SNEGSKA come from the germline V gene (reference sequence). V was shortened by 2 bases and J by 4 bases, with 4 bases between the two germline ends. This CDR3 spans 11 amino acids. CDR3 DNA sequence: TGCAGTGCTAGATTTCCAGATACGCAGTATTTT. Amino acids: CSARFPDTQYF.

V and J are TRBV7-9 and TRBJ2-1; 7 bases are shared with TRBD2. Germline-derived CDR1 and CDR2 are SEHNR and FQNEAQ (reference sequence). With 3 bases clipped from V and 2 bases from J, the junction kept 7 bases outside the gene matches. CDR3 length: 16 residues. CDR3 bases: TGTGCCAGCAGCTTTTGGCGGGGGTACACCTACAATGAGCAGTTCTTC. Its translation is CASSFWRGYTYNEQFF. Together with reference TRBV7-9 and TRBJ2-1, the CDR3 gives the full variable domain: DTGVSQNPRHKITKRGQNVTFRCDPISEHNRLYWYRQTLGQGPEFLTYFQNEAQLEKSRLLSDRFSAERPKGSFSTLEIQRTEQGDSAMYLCASSFWRGYTYNEQFFGPGTRLTVL.

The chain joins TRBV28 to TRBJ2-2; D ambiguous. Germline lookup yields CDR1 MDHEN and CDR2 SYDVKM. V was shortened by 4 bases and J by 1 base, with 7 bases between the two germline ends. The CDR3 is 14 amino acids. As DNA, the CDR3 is TGTGCCAGCAGTTCAGGAGAGAACACCGGGGAGCTGTTTTTT. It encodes CASSSGENTGELFF.

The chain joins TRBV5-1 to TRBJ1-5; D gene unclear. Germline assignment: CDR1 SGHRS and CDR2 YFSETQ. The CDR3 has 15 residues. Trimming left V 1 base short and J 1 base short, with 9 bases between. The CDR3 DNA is TGCGCCAGCAGCTTGAGCGGGGTAAGCAATCAGCCCCAGCATTTT. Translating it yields CASSLSGVSNQPQHF.

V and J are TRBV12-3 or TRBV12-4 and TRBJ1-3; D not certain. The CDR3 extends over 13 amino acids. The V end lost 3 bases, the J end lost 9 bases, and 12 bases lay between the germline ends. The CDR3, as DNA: TGTGCCAGCAGTTTGGCCGCCGCAGGCACCATATATTTT. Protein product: CASSLAAAGTIYF.

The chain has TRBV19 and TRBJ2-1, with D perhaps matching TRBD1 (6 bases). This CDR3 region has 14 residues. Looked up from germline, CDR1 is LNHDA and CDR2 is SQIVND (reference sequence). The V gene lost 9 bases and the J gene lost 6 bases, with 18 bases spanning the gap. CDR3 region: CASTDNIRGNEQFF. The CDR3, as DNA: TGTGCCAGCACTGACAACATCAGGGGCAATGAGCAGTTCTTC.

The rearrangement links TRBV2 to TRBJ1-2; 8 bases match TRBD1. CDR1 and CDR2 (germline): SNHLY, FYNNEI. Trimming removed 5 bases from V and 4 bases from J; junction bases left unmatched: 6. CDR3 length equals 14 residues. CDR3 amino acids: CASSSTGGSYGYTF. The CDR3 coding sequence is TGTGCCAGCAGTTCTACAGGGGGTTCCTATGGCTACACCTTC. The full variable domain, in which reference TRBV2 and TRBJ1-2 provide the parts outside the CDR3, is EPEVTQTPSHQVTQMGQEVILRCVPISNHLYFYWYRQILGQKVEFLVSFYNNEISEKSEIFDDQFSVERPDGSNFTLKIRSTKLEDSAMYFCASSSTGGSYGYTFGSGTRLTVV.